This TCR beta chain emerged from a study of blood T cell repertoires in COVID-19. Trimming took 4 bases from V and 2 from J; bases not matched to a gene: 4. This CDR3 has 14 amino acids. Germline-derived CDR1 and CDR2 are SQVTM and ANQGSEA. Repertoires were generated with immunoSEQ multiplex PCR, while TCRdb's copy carries only in-frame clones and drops some. This table holds 150,000 to 160,000 clones, 75% to 90% found once. What was sequenced was peripheral blood. The V gene is TRBV29-1, the J gene TRBJ2-3; TRBD2 agrees at 9 bases. The TCR originated in a man aged 55 to 70 with acute or convalescent COVID-19. DNA of the CDR3: TGCAGCGTTGCCGCGGGGGGGACCACAGATACGCAGTATTTT. As protein: CSVAAGGTTDTQYF.